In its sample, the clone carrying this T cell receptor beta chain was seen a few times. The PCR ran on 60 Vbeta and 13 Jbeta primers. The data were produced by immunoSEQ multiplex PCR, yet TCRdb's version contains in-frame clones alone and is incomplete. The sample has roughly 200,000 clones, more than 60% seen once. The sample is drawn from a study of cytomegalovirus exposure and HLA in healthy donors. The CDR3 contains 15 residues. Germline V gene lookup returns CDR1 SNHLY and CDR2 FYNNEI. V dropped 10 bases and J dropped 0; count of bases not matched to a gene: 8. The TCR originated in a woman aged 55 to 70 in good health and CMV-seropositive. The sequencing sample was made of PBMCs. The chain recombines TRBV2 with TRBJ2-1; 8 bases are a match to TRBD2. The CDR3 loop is CANRAGVLSYNEQFF. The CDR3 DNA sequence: TGTGCCAACAGAGCGGGGGTCCTCTCCTACAATGAGCAGTTCTTC.